The sequence of this T cell receptor (beta chain) was determined in a study of cytomegalovirus exposure and HLA in healthy donors. TCRdb's copy holds only in-frame clones and misses some; the assay was immunoSEQ multiplex PCR. The data contain about 82,000 clones, around 92% of them seen just once; the ten biggest clones take up 0.65% to 0.7%. The V segment lost 2 bases and the J segment 2 bases; nucleotides outside the gene matches: 4. The CDR3 has 16 amino acids. Germline CDR1 KGHSH, CDR2 LQKENI. The chain recombines TRBV18 with TRBJ2-1, with 9 bases fitting TRBD2. This sequence originates from a man between 18 and 29 years old in good health and CMV-seronegative. The material sequenced was PBMCs. In DNA, the CDR3 is TGTGCCAGCTCACCAATGGTAGCGGGGGCCTACAATGAGCAGTTCTTC. It specifies CASSPMVAGAYNEQFF.